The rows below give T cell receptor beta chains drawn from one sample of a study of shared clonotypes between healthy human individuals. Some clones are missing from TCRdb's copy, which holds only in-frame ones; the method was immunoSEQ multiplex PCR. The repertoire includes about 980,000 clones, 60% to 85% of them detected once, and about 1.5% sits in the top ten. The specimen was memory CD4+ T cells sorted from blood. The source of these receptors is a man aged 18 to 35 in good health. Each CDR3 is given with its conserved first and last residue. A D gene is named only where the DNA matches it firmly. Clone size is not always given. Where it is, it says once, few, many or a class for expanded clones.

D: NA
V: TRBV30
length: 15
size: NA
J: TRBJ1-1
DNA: TGTGCCTGGAGGATATCAGACGCGAGAAACACTGAAGCTTTCTTT
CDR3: CAWRISDARNTEAFF

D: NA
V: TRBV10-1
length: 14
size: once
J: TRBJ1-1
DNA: TGCGCCAGCAGTGAGTCGGGCAAAAGCACTGAAGCTTTCTTT
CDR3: CASSESGKSTEAFF

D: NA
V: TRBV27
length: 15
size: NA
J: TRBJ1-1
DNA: TGTGCCAGTCATATGATTGGGGCCGGGGACACTGAAGCTTTCTTT
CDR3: CASHMIGAGDTEAFF

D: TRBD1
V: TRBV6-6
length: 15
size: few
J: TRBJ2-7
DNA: TGTGCCAGCAGTCACAGACAGGGGGCCTCCTACGAGCAGTACTTC
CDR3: CASSHRQGASYEQYF

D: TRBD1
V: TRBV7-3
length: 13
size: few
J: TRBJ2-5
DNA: TGTGCCAGCAGCTCCACAGGGGAAGAGACCCAGTACTTC
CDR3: CASSSTGEETQYF

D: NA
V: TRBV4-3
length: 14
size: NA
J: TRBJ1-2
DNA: TGCGCCAGCAGCCAAGATCGCCGACAGAATGGCTACACCTTC
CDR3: CASSQDRRQNGYTF

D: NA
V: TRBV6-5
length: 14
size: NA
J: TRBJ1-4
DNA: TGTGCCAGCAGGGGAGGGACACCAGGGGAAAAACTGTTTTTT
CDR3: CASRGGTPGEKLFF

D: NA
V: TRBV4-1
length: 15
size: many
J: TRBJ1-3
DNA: TGCGCCAGCAGCCAAGATTCAGGATCTGGAAACACCATATATTTT
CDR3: CASSQDSGSGNTIYF

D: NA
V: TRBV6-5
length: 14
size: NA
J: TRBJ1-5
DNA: TGTGCCAGCAGGGGCAGGGCTAGCAATCAGCCCCAGCATTTT
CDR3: CASRGRASNQPQHF

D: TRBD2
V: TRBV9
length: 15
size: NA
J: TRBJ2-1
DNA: TGTGCCAGCAGCGTGGGACTAGCGGGATACAATGAGCAGTTCTTC
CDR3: CASSVGLAGYNEQFF

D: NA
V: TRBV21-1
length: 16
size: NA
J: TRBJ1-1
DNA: TGTGCCAGCAGCAAAGGAGGCAGGGTTAGGAACACTGAAGCTTTCTTT
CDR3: CASSKGGRVRNTEAFF

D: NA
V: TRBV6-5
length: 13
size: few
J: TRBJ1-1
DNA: TGTGCCAGCAGCCGGACAGCCAACACTGAAGCTTTCTTT
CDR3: CASSRTANTEAFF

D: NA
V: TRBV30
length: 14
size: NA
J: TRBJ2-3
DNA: TGTGCCTGGAGAGAAAAACCCAGCACAGATACGCAGTATTTT
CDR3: CAWREKPSTDTQYF

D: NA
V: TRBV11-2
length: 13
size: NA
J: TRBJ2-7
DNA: TGTGCCAGCAGCTTGTCCGGCGAGGGCGAGCAGTACTTC
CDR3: CASSLSGEGEQYF

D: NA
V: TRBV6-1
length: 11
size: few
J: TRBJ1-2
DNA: TGTGCCAGCAGTCCTCAACGGGGCTACACCTTC
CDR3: CASSPQRGYTF

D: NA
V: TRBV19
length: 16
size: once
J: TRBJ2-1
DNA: TGTGCCAGTAGTTTCCGGACAGTACCTCCCTACAATGAGCAGTTCTTC
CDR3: CASSFRTVPPYNEQFF

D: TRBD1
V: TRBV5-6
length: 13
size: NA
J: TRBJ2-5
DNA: TGTGCCAGCAGCCCAGGGGGCTGGGAGACCCAGTACTTC
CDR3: CASSPGGWETQYF

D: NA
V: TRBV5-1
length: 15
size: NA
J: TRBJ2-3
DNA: TGCGCCAGCAGCTTTCAAACAACTAGCACAGATACGCAGTATTTT
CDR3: CASSFQTTSTDTQYF

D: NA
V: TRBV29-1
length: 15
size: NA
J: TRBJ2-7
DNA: TGCAGCGCGGAATTTCAAGGGTTAAGCTCCTACGAGCAGTACTTC
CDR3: CSAEFQGLSSYEQYF

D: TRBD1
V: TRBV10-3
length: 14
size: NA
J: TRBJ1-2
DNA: TGTGCCATCACCTCGGACAGGGAAATCTATGGCTACACCTTC
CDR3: CAITSDREIYGYTF

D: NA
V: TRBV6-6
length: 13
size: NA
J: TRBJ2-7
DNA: TGTGCCAGCAGTAGACAGAGAGACTACGAGCAGTACTTC
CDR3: CASSRQRDYEQYF

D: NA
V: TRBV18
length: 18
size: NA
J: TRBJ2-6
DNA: TGTGCCAGCTCACCAGCAGGGTATTCGCGCTCTGGGGCCAACGTCCTGACTTTC
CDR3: CASSPAGYSRSGANVLTF

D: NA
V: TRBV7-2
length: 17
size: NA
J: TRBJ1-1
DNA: TGTGCCAGCAGCTTAGTGTCCGGGATAGCCATGAACACTGAAGCTTTCTTT
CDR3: CASSLVSGIAMNTEAFF

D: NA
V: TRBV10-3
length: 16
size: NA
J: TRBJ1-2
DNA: TGTGCCATCAGTGAGGCGGGCCCCGGGAGGCTCTATGGCTACACCTTC
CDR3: CAISEAGPGRLYGYTF

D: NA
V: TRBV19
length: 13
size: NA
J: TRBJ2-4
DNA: TGTGCCAGTAGTATCACAGAGCTAAACATTCAGTACTTC
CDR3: CASSITELNIQYF

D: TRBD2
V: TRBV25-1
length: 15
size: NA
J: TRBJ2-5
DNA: TGTGCCAGCAGTGAAGGGCTAGCGGGAGTTGGGACCCAGTACTTC
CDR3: CASSEGLAGVGTQYF

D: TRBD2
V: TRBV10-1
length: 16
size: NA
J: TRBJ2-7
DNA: TGCGCCAGCAGTGAACTGTGGCGGGAGAAAGCCTACGAGCAGTACTTC
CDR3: CASSELWREKAYEQYF

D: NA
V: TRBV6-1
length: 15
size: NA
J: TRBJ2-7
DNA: TGTGCCAGCAGTGAAGTGACGGACAGCTCCTACGAGCAGTACTTC
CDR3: CASSEVTDSSYEQYF

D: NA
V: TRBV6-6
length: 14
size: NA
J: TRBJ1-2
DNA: TGTGCCAGCAGTTACTCCCGGGAGGGGTATGGCTACACCTTC
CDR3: CASSYSREGYGYTF

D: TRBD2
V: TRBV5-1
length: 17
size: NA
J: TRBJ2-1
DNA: TGCGCCAGCAGCGATCCTAGCGGGGGGAGCCTTTACAATGAGCAGTTCTTC
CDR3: CASSDPSGGSLYNEQFF

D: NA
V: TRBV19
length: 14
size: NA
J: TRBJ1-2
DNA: TGTGCCAGTAGTATAGTGTCCGGAGTCTATGGCTACACCTTC
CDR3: CASSIVSGVYGYTF

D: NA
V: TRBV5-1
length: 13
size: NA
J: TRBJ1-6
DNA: TGCGCCAGCAGAAGGACAGACGATTCACCCCTCCACTTT
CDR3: CASRRTDDSPLHF

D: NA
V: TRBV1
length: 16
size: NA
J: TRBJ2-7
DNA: TGCACCAGCAGCCCGCCCCTAGCGGAGCCTTGGTACGAGCAGTACTTC
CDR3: CTSSPPLAEPWYEQYF

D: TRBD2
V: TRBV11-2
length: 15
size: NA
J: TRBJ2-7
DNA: TGTGCCAGCAGCTTAGTGGCTAGCGGATCCTACGAGCAGTACTTC
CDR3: CASSLVASGSYEQYF

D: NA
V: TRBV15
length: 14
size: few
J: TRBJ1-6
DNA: TGTGCCACCAGCAGAGGGGTAGATAATTCGCCCCTCCACTTT
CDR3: CATSRGVDNSPLHF

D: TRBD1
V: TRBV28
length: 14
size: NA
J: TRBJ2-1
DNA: TGTGCCAGCAATGGAGACAGGGGAGACAATGAGCAGTTCTTC
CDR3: CASNGDRGDNEQFF

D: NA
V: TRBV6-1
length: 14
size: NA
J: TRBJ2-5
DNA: TGTGCCAGCAGTGAAGGGACCTATCAAGAGACCCAGTACTTC
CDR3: CASSEGTYQETQYF

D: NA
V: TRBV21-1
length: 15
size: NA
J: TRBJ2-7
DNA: TGTGCCGGACGTAGCTTAGCCCGCAACTCCTACGAGCAGTACTTC
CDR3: CAGRSLARNSYEQYF

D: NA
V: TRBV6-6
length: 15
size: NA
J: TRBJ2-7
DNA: TGTGCCAGCAGTTACGAGTCGGGACGGTTTTACGAGCAGTACTTC
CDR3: CASSYESGRFYEQYF

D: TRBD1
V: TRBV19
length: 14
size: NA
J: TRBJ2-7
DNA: TGTGCCAGTAGTGACAGGGGGCGAGGCTACGAGCAGTACTTC
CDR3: CASSDRGRGYEQYF

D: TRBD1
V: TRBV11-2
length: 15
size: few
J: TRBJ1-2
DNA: TGTGCCAGCAGCCCAACCGGACAGGGTGCCTATGGCTACACCTTC
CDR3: CASSPTGQGAYGYTF

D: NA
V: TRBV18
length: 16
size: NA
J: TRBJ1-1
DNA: TGTGCCAGCTCACCAGCAGGCCCGGGATTGAACACTGAAGCTTTCTTT
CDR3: CASSPAGPGLNTEAFF

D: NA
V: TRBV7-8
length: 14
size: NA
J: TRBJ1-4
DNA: TGTGCCAGCAGCCCGGCCGGCCGTGGTGAAAAACTGTTTTTT
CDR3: CASSPAGRGEKLFF

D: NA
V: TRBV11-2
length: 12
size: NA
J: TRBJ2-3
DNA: TGTGCCAGCAGCTTCGGGACAGATACGCAGTATTTT
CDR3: CASSFGTDTQYF

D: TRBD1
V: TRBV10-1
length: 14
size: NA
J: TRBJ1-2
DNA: TGCGCCAGCAGTACGACAGGGACTAACTATGGCTACACCTTC
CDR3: CASSTTGTNYGYTF

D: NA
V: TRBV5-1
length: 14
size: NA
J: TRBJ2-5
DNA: TGCGCCAGCAGCTTCAATTTCGTGGTTGAGACCCAGTACTTC
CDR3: CASSFNFVVETQYF

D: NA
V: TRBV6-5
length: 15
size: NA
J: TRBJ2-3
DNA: TGTGCCAGCAGATCCGTGAGCGTGAGCACAGATACGCAGTATTTT
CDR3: CASRSVSVSTDTQYF

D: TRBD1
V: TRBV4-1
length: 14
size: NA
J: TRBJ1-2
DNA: TGCGCCAGCAGCCTACCGACAGGGGACTATGGCTACACCTTC
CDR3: CASSLPTGDYGYTF

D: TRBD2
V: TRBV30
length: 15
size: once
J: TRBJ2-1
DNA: TGTGCCTGGACCCCCGGGACTAACACTTACAATGAGCAGTTCTTC
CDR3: CAWTPGTNTYNEQFF

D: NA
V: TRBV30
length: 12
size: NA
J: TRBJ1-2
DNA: TGTGCCTGGAGTCAGGGGAACTATGGCTACACCTTC
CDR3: CAWSQGNYGYTF

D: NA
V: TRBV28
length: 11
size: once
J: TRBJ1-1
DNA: TGTGCCAGCAGACAGGGATTTGGAGCTTTCTTT
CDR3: CASRQGFGAFF

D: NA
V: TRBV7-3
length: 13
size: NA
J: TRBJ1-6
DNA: TGTGCCAGGCGGGGACAAGGTGTTTCACCCCTCCACTTT
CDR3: CARRGQGVSPLHF

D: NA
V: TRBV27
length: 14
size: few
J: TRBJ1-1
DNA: TGTGCCAGCAGTGATGACAGGTTCAACACTGAAGCTTTCTTT
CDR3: CASSDDRFNTEAFF

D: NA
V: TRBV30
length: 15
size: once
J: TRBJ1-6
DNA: TGTGCCTGGAGTGGAAGGGTCGCCTATAATTCACCCCTCCACTTT
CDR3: CAWSGRVAYNSPLHF

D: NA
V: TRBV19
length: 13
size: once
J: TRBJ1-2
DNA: TGTGCCAGTAGTATAGGCCCTGACTATGGCTACACCTTC
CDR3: CASSIGPDYGYTF

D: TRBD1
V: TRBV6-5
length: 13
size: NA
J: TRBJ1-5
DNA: TGTGCCAGCAGTTCCGGACAGGGGGCGGCCCAGCATTTT
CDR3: CASSSGQGAAQHF

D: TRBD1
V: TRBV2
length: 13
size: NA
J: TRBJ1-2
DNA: TGTGCCAGCAGTGGTGAGACAGGGACCGGCTACACCTTC
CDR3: CASSGETGTGYTF

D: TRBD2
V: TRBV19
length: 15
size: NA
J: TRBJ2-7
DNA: TGTGCCAGTAGTAGCCTAGCGGGAGGGGGCTACGAGCAGTACTTC
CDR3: CASSSLAGGGYEQYF

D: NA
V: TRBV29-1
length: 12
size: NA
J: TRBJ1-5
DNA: TGCAGCGTTGGTGACCTTGATCAGCCCCAGCATTTT
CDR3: CSVGDLDQPQHF

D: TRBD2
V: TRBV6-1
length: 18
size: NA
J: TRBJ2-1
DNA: TGTGCCAGCAGTGAAGGTGTGTTCGGGACTAGTACCCGCAATGAGCAGTTCTTC
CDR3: CASSEGVFGTSTRNEQFF